Listed below are T cell receptor beta chains from one sample, sequenced in a study of blood T cell repertoires in COVID-19. Some clones are missing from TCRdb's copy, which holds only in-frame ones; the method was immunoSEQ multiplex PCR. This sample has 270,000 or so clones; about 89% occur once, and the top ten carry about 2.7%. The specimen was PBMCs or T cells enriched from blood (not recorded which). These receptors were collected from a woman younger than 35 who had recovered from COVID-19. Each CDR3 is given with its conserved first and last residue. The D gene is left open where the match is weak. Part of the rows lack a size; the others show once, few, many or a class for expanded clones.

TRBV10-3	-	TRBD1	TRBJ2-7	CAINKGQGAGEQYF	TGTGCCATCAATAAGGGACAGGGGGCAGGCGAGCAGTACTTC
TRBV7-2	-	-	TRBJ1-2	CASSLERVPNYGYTF	TGTGCCAGCAGCTTAGAGAGGGTTCCTAACTATGGCTACACCTTC
TRBV27	-	TRBD1	TRBJ1-6	CASSLLQGTYNSPLHF	TGTGCCAGCAGTTTACTACAGGGGACCTATAATTCACCCCTCCACTTT
TRBV7-8	-	TRBD1	TRBJ1-2	CASSSTTGFSANYGYTF	TGTGCCAGCAGCTCTACGACAGGGTTTTCGGCTAACTATGGCTACACCTTC
TRBV5-5	-	-	TRBJ1-1	CASSFQTTILKAFF	TGTGCCAGCAGCTTCCAGACTACTATTTTGAAAGCTTTCTTT
TRBV6-6	-	TRBD2	TRBJ2-2	CASSGTSRHTGELFF	TGTGCCAGCAGTGGGACTAGCCGTCACACCGGGGAGCTGTTTTTT
TRBV9	-	-	TRBJ2-3	CASSSRDFTDTQYF	TGTGCCAGCAGCTCGCGGGATTTCACAGATACGCAGTATTTT
TRBV10-3	few	-	TRBJ1-4	CATRGDNEKLFF	TGTGCCACCCGGGGTGATAATGAAAAACTGTTTTTT
TRBV14	-	-	TRBJ2-7	CASSQAWGGYEQYF	TGTGCCAGCAGCCAAGCTTGGGGAGGCTACGAGCAGTACTTC
TRBV7-9	-	TRBD1	TRBJ2-5	CASSSRWDSQETQYF	TGTGCCAGCAGCTCACGCTGGGACAGCCAAGAGACCCAGTACTTC
TRBV2	-	-	TRBJ1-5	CASSEGAGQPQHF	TGTGCCAGCAGTGAGGGGGCAGGTCAGCCCCAGCATTTT
TRBV7-9	once	-	TRBJ1-4	CASSRTRGKLFF	TGTGCCAGCAGCCGGACTCGGGGAAAACTGTTTTTT
TRBV3-1/TRBV3-2	-	TRBD2	TRBJ2-5	CASSQDVGGGVKETQYF	TGTGCCAGCAGCCAAGATGTGGGGGGGGGAGTCAAAGAGACCCAGTACTTC
TRBV27	-	-	TRBJ2-5	CASSLMGEAETQYF	TGTGCCAGCAGTTTAATGGGGGAGGCAGAGACCCAGTACTTC
TRBV3-1/TRBV3-2	-	TRBD1	TRBJ2-7	CASGPGQVPFSSYEQYF	TGTGCCAGCGGACCGGGACAGGTACCTTTTAGCTCCTACGAGCAGTACTTC
TRBV19	-	TRBD2	TRBJ2-4	CAGTPEREFGDIQYF	TGTGCCGGTACCCCTGAGCGGGAGTTCGGGGACATTCAGTACTTC
TRBV3-1/TRBV3-2	-	-	TRBJ1-2	CASSRREGYGYTF	TGTGCCAGCAGCCGGAGGGAGGGCTATGGCTACACCTTC
TRBV5-4	-	TRBD1	TRBJ2-7	CASSLLQGHGEQYF	TGTGCCAGCAGCTTGTTACAGGGGCACGGCGAGCAGTACTTC
TRBV4-1	-	-	TRBJ2-7	CASSQVGGPADEQYF	TGCGCCAGCAGCCAAGTAGGGGGTCCAGCGGACGAGCAGTACTTC
TRBV6-5	-	TRBD2	TRBJ2-7	CASSRKNSGRHEQYF	TGTGCCAGCAGCCGAAAGAATAGCGGGAGACACGAGCAGTACTTC
TRBV11-2	few	TRBD1	TRBJ1-4	CASSLGTGGEKLFF	TGTGCCAGCAGCTTAGGGACAGGGGGGGAAAAACTGTTTTTT
TRBV5-6	-	TRBD2	TRBJ2-1	CASSPRVLREGLFEQFF	TGTGCCAGCAGCCCCCGTGTTCTGCGGGAGGGTTTATTTGAGCAGTTCTTC
TRBV7-9	-	-	TRBJ1-1	CASSLDGGQNTEAFF	TGTGCCAGCAGCTTAGATGGGGGCCAGAACACTGAAGCTTTCTTT
TRBV5-1	-	-	TRBJ1-6	CASSLGLPGPYNSPLHF	TGCGCCAGCAGCTTGGGCCTCCCAGGGCCTTATAATTCACCCCTCCACTTT
TRBV27	-	-	TRBJ2-4	CASSDLLAKNIQYF	TGTGCCAGCTCGGACTTACTAGCCAAAAACATTCAGTACTTC
TRBV28	few	TRBD1	TRBJ1-2	CASTNSQGPLLLNGYTF	TGTGCCAGCACCAATTCACAGGGGCCGCTTCTCTTGAATGGCTACACCTTC
TRBV28	-	TRBD1	TRBJ2-5	CASLGTGGAGETQYF	TGTGCCAGCCTCGGGACAGGGGGCGCGGGGGAGACCCAGTACTTC
TRBV11-2	-	TRBD1	TRBJ2-7	CASSLDGNRGYEQYF	TGTGCCAGCAGCTTAGATGGGAACAGGGGCTACGAGCAGTACTTC
TRBV4-2	once	-	TRBJ1-1	CASSQARNTEAFF	TGTGCCAGCAGCCAAGCCAGAAACACTGAAGCTTTCTTT
TRBV2	once	-	TRBJ1-1	CASTGGRKNTEAFF	TGTGCCAGCACCGGAGGGAGGAAGAACACTGAAGCTTTCTTT
TRBV30	-	-	TRBJ2-2	CAWKEQSNTGELFF	TGTGCCTGGAAAGAACAGTCGAACACCGGGGAGCTGTTTTTT
TRBV6-2/TRBV6-3	-	-	TRBJ2-2	CASSRDNSNTGELFF	TGTGCCAGCAGTCGGGACAATTCGAACACCGGGGAGCTGTTTTTT
TRBV14	-	-	TRBJ2-3	CASSQEVGSLRTDTQYF	TGTGCCAGCAGCCAAGAGGTCGGGAGTCTGAGGACAGATACGCAGTATTTT
TRBV7-8	-	TRBD1	TRBJ1-1	CASSPYSGTGGSSFF	TGTGCCAGCAGCCCCTACTCCGGGACAGGGGGCTCGTCTTTCTTT
TRBV10-3	-	-	TRBJ2-1	CAISESAGLNEQFF	TGTGCCATCAGTGAGTCGGCAGGGCTAAATGAGCAGTTCTTC
TRBV6-5	-	TRBD2	TRBJ2-2	CASSLTSGRGELFF	TGTGCCAGCAGTCTGACTAGCGGGAGAGGGGAGCTGTTTTTT